One and the same sample provided the 18 T cell receptor beta chains below, sequenced in a study of Ad26.COV2.S vaccination and SARS-CoV-2 variants. Treatment denoted: 15 to 20 received Ad26.COV2.S at low or high dose, single or two shots; 5 received placebo; per-sample allocation not given. Each sample was drawn 63 days after the first injection (of vaccine or placebo). Libraries were prepared by immunoSEQ multiplex PCR; TCRdb keeps only in-frame clonotypes and omits some of them. Found here are 350,000 to 400,000 clones, 88% of them singletons; the top ten hold 3.5%. The material sequenced was peripheral blood, taken in a trial of Ad26.COV2.S vaccine versus placebo. These receptors originate from a person between 18 and 65 years old who received the Ad26.COV2.S COVID-19 vaccine or a placebo.

The chain recombines TRBV6-5 with TRBJ1-1, with D possibly matching TRBD1 (5 bases). The V gene's germline CDR1 is MNHEY and CDR2 SVGAGI. This CDR3 has 16 residues. Trimming removed 2 bases at V and 0 bases at J, with 13 bases between. The CDR3, as DNA: TGTGCCAGCAGTTACAGGGGCCGAAAAATGAACACTGAAGCTTTCTTT. It specifies CASSYRGRKMNTEAFF.

CDR3 in DNA: TGTGCCAGCAGGCGGTGGGGGAGAGCCCCCTACGAGCAGTACTTC. Protein: CASRRWGRAPYEQYF. The chain uses TRBV27 and TRBJ2-7; the D gene could be TRBD1 or TRBD2 (5 bases each). The CDR3 spans 15 residues. Looked up from germline, CDR1 is MNHEY and CDR2 is SMNVEV (reference sequence). The germline V and J ends were trimmed by 6 bases and 2 bases, with 17 bases remaining between them.

The V call is TRBV3-1 (or the pseudogene TRBV3-2), the J call TRBJ2-3; D ambiguous. Germline V gene data show CDR1 as LGHDT and CDR2 as YNNKEL (reference sequence). This CDR3 contains 13 residues. V lost 3 bases and J 6 bases, leaving 10 bases between the germline ends. The CDR3 sequence: CASSQGITDTQYF. The CDR3 DNA follows: TGTGCCAGCAGCCAGGGGATTACTGATACGCAGTATTTT.

The chain uses TRBV20-1 and TRBJ1-2, with TRBD1 as a possible D gene (5 bases). The CDR3 extends over 14 amino acids. Germline assignment: CDR1 DFQATT and CDR2 SNEGSKA (reference sequence). The ends were cut back, 3 bases at V and 3 bases at J, with 14 bases in the middle. The CDR3 loop reads CSASGVGQDYGYTF. The CDR3, as DNA: TGCAGTGCTAGTGGGGTGGGGCAGGACTATGGCTACACCTTC.

The chain is built from TRBV11-3 and TRBJ2-7; the D is unclear. Looked up from germline, CDR1 is SGHNT and CDR2 is YENEEA. The CDR3 length is 10 residues. Trimming took 5 bases from V and 4 from J, leaving 3 bases between them. CDR3 nucleotide sequence: TGTGCCAGCAGCGTTTACGAGCAGTACTTC. Its translation is CASSVYEQYF.

This chain links TRBV5-4 with TRBJ1-1; 10 bases match TRBD1. The CDR3 loop spans 16 amino acids. The germline V gene encodes CDR1 SGHNT and CDR2 YYREEE (reference sequence). Unmatched junction bases numbered 11, after V lost 4 bases and J lost 5 bases. The CDR3 spells CASSPDRGRASTEAFF. The CDR3 DNA sequence: TGTGCCAGCAGCCCCGACAGGGGGCGGGCAAGTACTGAAGCTTTCTTT.

This clone was observed a few times. The chain has TRBV3-1 (or the pseudogene TRBV3-2) and TRBJ2-1; a possible D gene is TRBD2 (6 bases). The germline V gene has CDR1 LGHDT and CDR2 YNNKEL (reference sequence). The CDR3 runs 16 residues. Trimming shortened V by 3 bases and J by 5 bases, and 17 bases separated the two germline ends. The CDR3 DNA follows: TGTGCCAGCAGCCAGGAGTCCGGGACGGGGGACAATGAGCAGTTCTTC. Protein product: CASSQESGTGDNEQFF.

The chain employs TRBV25-1 and TRBJ1-2, with 7 nucleotides matching TRBD1. Germline CDR1 reads MGHDK; CDR2 reads SYGVNS. V was pared by 3 bases and J by 1 base, with 2 bases of the junction left unmatched. This CDR3 spans 14 amino acids. CDR3 DNA sequence: TGTGCCAGCAGTGATCACAGGGGTAACTATGGCTACACCTTC. Translated, it gives CASSDHRGNYGYTF.

This chain links TRBV19 with TRBJ1-5; D is ambiguous. The V gene's germline CDR1 is LNHDA and CDR2 SQIVND (reference sequence). V was clipped by 6 bases and J by 5 bases, with 11 bases between them. This CDR3 has 13 amino acids. CDR3 amino acids: CASSRIRDQPQHF. The CDR3 nucleotides read TGTGCCAGTAGCCGAATAAGGGATCAGCCCCAGCATTTT.

J is TRBJ2-7 and V is TRBV5-1, with a tentative D call TRBD1 (8 bases). CDR3 length equals 14 residues. V was clipped by 4 bases and J by 3 bases, with 14 bases between them. Germline lookup yields CDR1 SGHRS and CDR2 YFSETQ. The chain's CDR3 is CASSPGGQGYEQYF. DNA of the CDR3: TGCGCCAGCAGCCCGGGAGGACAGGGCTACGAGCAGTACTTC.

The chain joins TRBV6-5 to TRBJ1-2; the D is unclear. Per the germline V gene, CDR1 is MNHEY and CDR2 is SVGAGI. Trimming took 6 bases from V and 1 from J, leaving 15 bases between them. The CDR3 consists of 15 residues. The CDR3 DNA is TGTGCCAGCAGGGGGAACAGAGGATATAACTATGGCTACACCTTC. Protein sequence: CASRGNRGYNYGYTF.

The rearrangement uses TRBV5-1 and TRBJ2-5, with D maybe TRBD2 (6 bases). V was trimmed by 3 bases and J by 4 bases, leaving 7 bases between them. From germline, CDR1 is SGHRS and CDR2 YFSETQ. CDR3 length: 12 residues. CDR3 sequence reads: CASSWGVETQYF. DNA for the CDR3: TGCGCCAGCAGCTGGGGGGTAGAGACCCAGTACTTC.

The rearrangement joins TRBV3-1 (or the pseudogene TRBV3-2) to TRBJ2-7, with D maybe TRBD2 (6 bases). Looked up from germline, CDR1 is LGHDT and CDR2 is YNNKEL (reference sequence). Trimming stripped 7 bases from V and 0 bases from J, with 22 bases between. The CDR3 spans 17 residues. CDR3 DNA: TGTGCCAGCACCTCCCAAGCCGGGCGGGGAAGCTCCTACGAGCAGTACTTC. The encoded protein is CASTSQAGRGSSYEQYF.

The chain recombines TRBV30 with TRBJ2-2, with TRBD2 identical over 13 bases. The CDR3 sequence is 15 residues long. Germline trimming cut 3 bases from V and 5 bases from J; bases unmatched to any gene: 3. CDR1 is GTSNPN and CDR2 is SVGIG in the germline V gene (reference sequence). The CDR3 loop reads CAWSGLAGVTGELFF. As DNA, the CDR3 is TGTGCCTGGAGCGGACTAGCGGGGGTGACCGGGGAGCTGTTTTTT.

In its sample, this clone was seen once. The J gene is TRBJ2-2, the V gene TRBV11-2; no firm D call. V gave up 5 bases and J gave up 3 bases, with 13 bases separating them. The CDR3 loop spans 15 amino acids. CDR1 is SGHAT, CDR2 FQNNGV, per germline. The CDR3 sequence is CASSQNPGDTGELFF. The CDR3 nucleotides read TGTGCCAGCAGCCAAAACCCTGGGGACACCGGGGAGCTGTTTTTT.

In this sample, this clone turned up once. The rearrangement links TRBV10-1 to TRBJ2-7; D call uncertain. The CDR3 runs to 15 residues. Germline CDR1 WNHNN, CDR2 SYGVQD (reference sequence). The V end was cut by 3 bases, the J end by 5 bases, with 17 bases between. CDR3 in DNA: TGCGCCAGCAGTGACCCGGGCCAAAACACCGACGAGCAGTACTTC. It yields the protein CASSDPGQNTDEQYF.

The rearrangement uses TRBV9 and TRBJ1-3; the D gene is possibly TRBD1 (6 bases). Germline assignment: CDR1 SGDLS and CDR2 YYNGEE. Trimming removed 4 bases at V and 4 bases at J, with 15 bases between. This CDR3 has 15 residues. The CDR3 DNA sequence: TGTGCCAGCAGCCCAAGGGGGGACATAGGAAACACCATATATTTT. Residues: CASSPRGDIGNTIYF.

The chain has TRBV1 and TRBJ2-1; the table's D call, TRBD2, has no DNA check behind it. TRBV1 is listed as a pseudogene. This CDR3 contains 14 residues. CDR3 in amino acids: CTSRLAGGPNEQFF. CDR3 nucleotides: TGCACCAGCAGGCTAGCGGGGGGGCCTAATGAGCAGTTCTTC.